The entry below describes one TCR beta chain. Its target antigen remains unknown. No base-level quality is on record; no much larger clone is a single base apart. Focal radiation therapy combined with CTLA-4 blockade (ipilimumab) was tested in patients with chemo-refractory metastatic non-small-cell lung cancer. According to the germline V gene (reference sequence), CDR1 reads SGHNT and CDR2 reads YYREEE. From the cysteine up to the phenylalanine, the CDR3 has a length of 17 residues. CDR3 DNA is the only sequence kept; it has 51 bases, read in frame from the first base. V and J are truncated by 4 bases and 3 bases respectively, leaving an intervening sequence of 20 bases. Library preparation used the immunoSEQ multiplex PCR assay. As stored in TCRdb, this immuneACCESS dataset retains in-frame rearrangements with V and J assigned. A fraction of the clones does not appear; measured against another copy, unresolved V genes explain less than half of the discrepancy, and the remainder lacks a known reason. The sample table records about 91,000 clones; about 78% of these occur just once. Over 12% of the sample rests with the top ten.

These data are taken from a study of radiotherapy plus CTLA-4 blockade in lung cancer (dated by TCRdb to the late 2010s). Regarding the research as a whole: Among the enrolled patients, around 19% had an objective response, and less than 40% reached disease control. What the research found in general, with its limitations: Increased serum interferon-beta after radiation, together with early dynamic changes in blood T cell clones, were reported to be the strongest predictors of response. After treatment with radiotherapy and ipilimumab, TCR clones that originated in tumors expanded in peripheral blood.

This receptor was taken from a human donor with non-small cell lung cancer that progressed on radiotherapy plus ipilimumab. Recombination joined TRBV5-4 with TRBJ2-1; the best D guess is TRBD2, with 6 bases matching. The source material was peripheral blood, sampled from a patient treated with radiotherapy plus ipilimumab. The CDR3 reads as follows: CASSPRELAGVYNEQFF. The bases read TGTGCCAGCAGCCCCCGGGAACTAGCTGGCGTCTACAATGAGCAGTTCTTC.